This T cell receptor beta chain appears in the sequencing data of a study of cytomegalovirus exposure and HLA in healthy donors. Overall study findings and caveats: Data from an earlier analysis indicated that most TCR beta V segments were productive either about 90% or about 30% of the time. Presence/absence comparisons presumed near-even sequencing depth among donors.

The PCR used 60 Vbeta and 13 Jbeta primers. Measured with immunoSEQ multiplex PCR; TCRdb has only the in-frame clones, and not every one. The table includes 90,000 to 100,000 clones, approximately 9% detected once. CDR1 and CDR2 from the germline V gene are MNHEY and SVGAGI. The CDR3 extends over 14 amino acids. V shed 4 bases, J shed 5 bases, and the junction held 6 bases outside the gene matches. Turning to this clone: As yet, its antigen is unknown.

Sequenced input: PBMCs. This clonotype was obtained from a man in his fifties or sixties in good health and CMV-seropositive. V gene TRBV6-5 combines with J gene TRBJ2-7, with 9 nucleotides matching TRBD2. CDR3 region: CASSFLAGDNEQYF. CDR3 DNA sequence: TGTGCCAGCAGTTTTTTAGCGGGGGACAACGAGCAGTACTTC.